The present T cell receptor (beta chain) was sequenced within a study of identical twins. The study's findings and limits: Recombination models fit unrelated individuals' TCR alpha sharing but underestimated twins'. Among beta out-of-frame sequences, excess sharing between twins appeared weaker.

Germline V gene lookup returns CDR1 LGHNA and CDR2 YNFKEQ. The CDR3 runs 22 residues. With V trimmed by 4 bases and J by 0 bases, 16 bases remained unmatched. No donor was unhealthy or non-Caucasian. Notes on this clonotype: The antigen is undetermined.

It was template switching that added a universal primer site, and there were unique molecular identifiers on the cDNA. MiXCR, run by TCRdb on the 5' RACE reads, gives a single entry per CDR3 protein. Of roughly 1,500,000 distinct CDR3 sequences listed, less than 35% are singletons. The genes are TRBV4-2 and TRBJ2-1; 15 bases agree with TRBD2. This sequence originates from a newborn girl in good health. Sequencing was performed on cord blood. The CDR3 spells CASSPKTIWTSGGGSSYNEQFF. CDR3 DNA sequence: TGTGCCAGCAGCCCCAAGACGATATGGACTAGCGGGGGGGGTAGCTCCTACAATGAGCAGTTCTTC.